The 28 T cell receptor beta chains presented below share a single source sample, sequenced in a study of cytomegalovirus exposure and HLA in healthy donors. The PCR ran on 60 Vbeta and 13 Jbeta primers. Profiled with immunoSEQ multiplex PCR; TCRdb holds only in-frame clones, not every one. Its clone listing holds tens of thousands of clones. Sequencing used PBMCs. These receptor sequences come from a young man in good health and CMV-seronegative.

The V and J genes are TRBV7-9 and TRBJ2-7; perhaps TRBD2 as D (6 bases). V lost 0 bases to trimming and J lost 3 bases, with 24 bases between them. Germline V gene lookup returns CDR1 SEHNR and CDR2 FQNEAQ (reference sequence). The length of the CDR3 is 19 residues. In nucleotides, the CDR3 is TGTGCCAGCAGCTTAGCCACCCTACGGGGAGAGGGAGGTTACTACGAGCAGTACTTC. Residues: CASSLATLRGEGGYYEQYF.

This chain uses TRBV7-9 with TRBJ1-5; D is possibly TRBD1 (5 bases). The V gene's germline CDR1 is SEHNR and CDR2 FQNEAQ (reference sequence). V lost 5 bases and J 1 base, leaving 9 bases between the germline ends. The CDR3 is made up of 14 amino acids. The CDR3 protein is CASSPGGSNQPQHF. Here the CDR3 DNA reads TGTGCCAGCAGCCCTGGGGGGAGCAATCAGCCCCAGCATTTT.

The CDR3 region has the DNA TGTGCCACCCAGGAATACCCTGGGGAGGGTCAGCCCCAGCATTTT. It specifies CATQEYPGEGQPQHF. V is TRBV6-5 and J is TRBJ1-5; D not resolved. The CDR3 length is 15 residues. The V and J ends lost 10 bases and 6 bases respectively, with 22 bases between them. The germline V gene has CDR1 MNHEY and CDR2 SVGAGI.

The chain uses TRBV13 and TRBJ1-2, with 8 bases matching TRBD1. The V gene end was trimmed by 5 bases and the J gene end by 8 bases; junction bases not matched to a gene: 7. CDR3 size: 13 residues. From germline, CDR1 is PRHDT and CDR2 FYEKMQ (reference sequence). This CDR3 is CASSRHGQGGYTF. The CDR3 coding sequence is TGTGCCAGCAGCCGACACGGACAGGGAGGCTACACCTTC.

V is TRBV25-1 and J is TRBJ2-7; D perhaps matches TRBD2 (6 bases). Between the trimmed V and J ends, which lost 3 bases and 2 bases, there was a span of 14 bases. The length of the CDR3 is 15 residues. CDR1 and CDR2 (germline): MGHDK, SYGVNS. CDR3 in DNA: TGTGCCAGCAGTGACACCGGGACTCGGGCCTACGAGCAGTACTTC. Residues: CASSDTGTRAYEQYF.

In DNA, the CDR3 is TGTGCCAGCAGCGCGACTAGCGGGAGTGACACAGATACGCAGTATTTT. Translated, it gives CASSATSGSDTDTQYF. V and J are TRBV9 and TRBJ2-3, with 12 bases lining up with TRBD2. V shed 3 bases and J 2 bases; nucleotides not matched to a gene: 4. The CDR3 sequence is 16 residues long. Germline CDR1 reads SGDLS; CDR2 reads YYNGEE.

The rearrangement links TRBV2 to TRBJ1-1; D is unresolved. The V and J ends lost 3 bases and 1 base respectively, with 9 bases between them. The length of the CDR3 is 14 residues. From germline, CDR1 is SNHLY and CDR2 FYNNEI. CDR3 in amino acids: CASSEVQPNTEAFF. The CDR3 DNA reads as TGTGCCAGCAGTGAGGTACAACCGAACACTGAAGCTTTCTTT.

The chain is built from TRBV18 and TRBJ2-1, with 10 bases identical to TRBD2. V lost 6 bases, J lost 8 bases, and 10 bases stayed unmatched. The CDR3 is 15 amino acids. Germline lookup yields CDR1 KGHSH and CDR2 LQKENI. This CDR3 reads CASSLEREGSDEQFF. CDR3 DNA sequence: TGTGCCAGCTCTCTGGAGCGGGAGGGGAGCGATGAGCAGTTCTTC.

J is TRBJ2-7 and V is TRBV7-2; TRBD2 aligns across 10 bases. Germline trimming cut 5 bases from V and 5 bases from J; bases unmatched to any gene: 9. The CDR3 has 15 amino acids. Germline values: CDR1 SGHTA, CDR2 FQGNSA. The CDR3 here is CASSPQSGRAHEQYF. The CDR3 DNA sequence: TGTGCCAGCAGCCCACAGAGCGGGAGGGCCCACGAGCAGTACTTC.

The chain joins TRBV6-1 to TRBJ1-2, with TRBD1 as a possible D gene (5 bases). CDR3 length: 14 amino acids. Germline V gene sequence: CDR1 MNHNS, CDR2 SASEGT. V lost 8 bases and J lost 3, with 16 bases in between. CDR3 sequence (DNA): TGTGCCAGCTGGGGGGACCCGCGGGACTATGGCTACACCTTC. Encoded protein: CASWGDPRDYGYTF.

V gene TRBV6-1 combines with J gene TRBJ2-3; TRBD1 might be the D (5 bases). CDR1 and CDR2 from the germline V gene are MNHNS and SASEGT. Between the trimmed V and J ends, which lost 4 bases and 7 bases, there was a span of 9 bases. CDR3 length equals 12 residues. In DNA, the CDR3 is TGTGCCAGCAGTGGGGCAGGGAATACGCAGTATTTT. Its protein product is CASSGAGNTQYF.

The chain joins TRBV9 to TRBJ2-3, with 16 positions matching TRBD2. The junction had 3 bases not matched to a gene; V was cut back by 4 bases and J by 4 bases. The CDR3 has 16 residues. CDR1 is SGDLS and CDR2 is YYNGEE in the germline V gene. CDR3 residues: CASSPGTSGRADTQYF. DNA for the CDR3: TGTGCCAGCAGCCCGGGGACTAGCGGGAGGGCAGATACGCAGTATTTT.

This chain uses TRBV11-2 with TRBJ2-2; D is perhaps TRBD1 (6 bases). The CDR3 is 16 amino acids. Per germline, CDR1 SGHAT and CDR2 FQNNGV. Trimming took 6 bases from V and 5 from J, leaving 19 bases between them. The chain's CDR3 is CASRTGVGRGTGELFF. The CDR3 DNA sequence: TGTGCCAGCAGGACAGGCGTTGGACGTGGAACCGGGGAGCTGTTTTTT.

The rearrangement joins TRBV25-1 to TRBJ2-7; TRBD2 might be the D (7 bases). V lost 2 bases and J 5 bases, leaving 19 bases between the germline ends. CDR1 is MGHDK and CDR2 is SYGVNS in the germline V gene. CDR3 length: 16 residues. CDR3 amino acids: CASSERGGSGGHEQYF. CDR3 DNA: TGTGCCAGCAGTGAAAGGGGGGGATCTGGGGGCCACGAGCAGTACTTC.

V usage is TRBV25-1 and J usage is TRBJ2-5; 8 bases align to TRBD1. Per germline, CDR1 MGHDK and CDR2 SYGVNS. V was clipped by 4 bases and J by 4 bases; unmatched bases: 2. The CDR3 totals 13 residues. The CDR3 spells CASSGTGRETQYF. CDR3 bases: TGTGCCAGCAGTGGGACAGGGAGAGAGACCCAGTACTTC.

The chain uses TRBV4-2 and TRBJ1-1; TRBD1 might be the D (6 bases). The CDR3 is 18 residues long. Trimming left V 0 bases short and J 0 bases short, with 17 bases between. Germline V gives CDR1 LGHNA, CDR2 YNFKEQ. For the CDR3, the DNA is TGTGCCAGCAGCCAAGAGTACCCGGACAGCTACATGAACACTGAAGCTTTCTTT. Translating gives CASSQEYPDSYMNTEAFF.

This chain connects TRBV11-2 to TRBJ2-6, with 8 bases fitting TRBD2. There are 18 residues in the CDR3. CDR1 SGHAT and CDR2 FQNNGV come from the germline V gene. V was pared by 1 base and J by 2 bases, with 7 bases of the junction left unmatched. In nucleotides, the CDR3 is TGTGCCAGCAGCTTAGTGCCTAGCGGGTATCCTGGGGCCAACGTCCTGACTTTC. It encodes CASSLVPSGYPGANVLTF.

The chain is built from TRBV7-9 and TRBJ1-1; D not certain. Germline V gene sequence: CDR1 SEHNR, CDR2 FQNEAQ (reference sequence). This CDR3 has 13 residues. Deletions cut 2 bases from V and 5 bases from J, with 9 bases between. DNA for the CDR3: TGTGCCAGCAGCTTACGCAGGCAGACTGAAGCTTTCTTT. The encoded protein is CASSLRRQTEAFF.

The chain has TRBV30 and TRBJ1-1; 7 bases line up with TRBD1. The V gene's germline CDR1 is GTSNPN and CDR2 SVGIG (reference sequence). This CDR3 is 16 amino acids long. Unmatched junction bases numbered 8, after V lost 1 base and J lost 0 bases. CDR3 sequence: CAWSDWRDSVNTEAFF. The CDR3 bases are TGTGCCTGGAGTGATTGGAGGGACAGCGTGAACACTGAAGCTTTCTTT.

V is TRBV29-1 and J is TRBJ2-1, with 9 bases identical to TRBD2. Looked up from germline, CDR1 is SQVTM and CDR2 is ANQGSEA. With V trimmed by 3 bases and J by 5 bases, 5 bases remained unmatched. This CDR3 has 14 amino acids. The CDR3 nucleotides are TGCAGCGTTGAGGCGGCGGGAGGGAACAATGAGCAGTTCTTC. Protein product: CSVEAAGGNNEQFF.

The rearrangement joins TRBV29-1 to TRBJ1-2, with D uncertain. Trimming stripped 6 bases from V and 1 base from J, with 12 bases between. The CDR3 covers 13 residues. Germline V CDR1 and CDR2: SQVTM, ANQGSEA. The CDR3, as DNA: TGCAGCGTCAAAGAGGATTATAACTATGGCTACACCTTC. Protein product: CSVKEDYNYGYTF.

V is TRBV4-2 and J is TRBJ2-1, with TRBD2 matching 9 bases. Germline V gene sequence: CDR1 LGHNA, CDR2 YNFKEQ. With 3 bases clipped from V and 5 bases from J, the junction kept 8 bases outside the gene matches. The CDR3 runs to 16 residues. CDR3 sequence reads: CASSHRLAGADNEQFF. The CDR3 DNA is TGTGCCAGCAGCCACAGGTTAGCGGGAGCCGACAATGAGCAGTTCTTC.

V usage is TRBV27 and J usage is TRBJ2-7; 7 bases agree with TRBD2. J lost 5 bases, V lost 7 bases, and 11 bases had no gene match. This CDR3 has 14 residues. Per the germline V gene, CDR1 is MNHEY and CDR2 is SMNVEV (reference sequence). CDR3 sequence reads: CASTFQFSGNEQYF. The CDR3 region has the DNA TGTGCCAGCACGTTCCAATTCAGCGGGAACGAGCAGTACTTC.

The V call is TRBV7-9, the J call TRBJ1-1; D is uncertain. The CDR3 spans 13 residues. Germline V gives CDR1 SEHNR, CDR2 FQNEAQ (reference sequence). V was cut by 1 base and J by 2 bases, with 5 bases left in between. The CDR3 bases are TGTGCCAGCAGCTTAGGGAGCAACACTGAAGCTTTCTTT. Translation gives CASSLGSNTEAFF.

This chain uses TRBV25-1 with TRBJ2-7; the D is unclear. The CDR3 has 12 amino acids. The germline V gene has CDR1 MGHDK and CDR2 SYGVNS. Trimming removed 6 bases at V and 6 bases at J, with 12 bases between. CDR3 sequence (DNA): TGTGCCAGCAGCGAGGCTCATGGCGAGCAGTACTTC. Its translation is CASSEAHGEQYF.

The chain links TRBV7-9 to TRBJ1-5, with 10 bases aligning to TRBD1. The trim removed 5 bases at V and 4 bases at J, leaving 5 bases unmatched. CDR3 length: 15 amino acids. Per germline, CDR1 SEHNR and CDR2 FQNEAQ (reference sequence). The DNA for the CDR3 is TGTGCCAGCAGCCGACAGGGGGCGGGTAATCAGCCCCAGCATTTT. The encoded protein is CASSRQGAGNQPQHF.

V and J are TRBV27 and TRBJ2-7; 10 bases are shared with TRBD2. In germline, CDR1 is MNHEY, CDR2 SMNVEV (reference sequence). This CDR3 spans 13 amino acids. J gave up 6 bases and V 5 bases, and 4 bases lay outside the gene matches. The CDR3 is CASSLAGDGEQYF. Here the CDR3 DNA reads TGTGCCAGCAGTCTAGCGGGAGATGGCGAGCAGTACTTC.

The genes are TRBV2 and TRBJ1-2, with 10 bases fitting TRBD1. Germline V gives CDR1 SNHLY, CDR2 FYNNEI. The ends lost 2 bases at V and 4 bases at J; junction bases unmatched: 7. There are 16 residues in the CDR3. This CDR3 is CASSEPTGGAIYGYTF. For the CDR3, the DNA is TGTGCCAGCAGTGAACCGACAGGGGGCGCGATCTATGGCTACACCTTC.